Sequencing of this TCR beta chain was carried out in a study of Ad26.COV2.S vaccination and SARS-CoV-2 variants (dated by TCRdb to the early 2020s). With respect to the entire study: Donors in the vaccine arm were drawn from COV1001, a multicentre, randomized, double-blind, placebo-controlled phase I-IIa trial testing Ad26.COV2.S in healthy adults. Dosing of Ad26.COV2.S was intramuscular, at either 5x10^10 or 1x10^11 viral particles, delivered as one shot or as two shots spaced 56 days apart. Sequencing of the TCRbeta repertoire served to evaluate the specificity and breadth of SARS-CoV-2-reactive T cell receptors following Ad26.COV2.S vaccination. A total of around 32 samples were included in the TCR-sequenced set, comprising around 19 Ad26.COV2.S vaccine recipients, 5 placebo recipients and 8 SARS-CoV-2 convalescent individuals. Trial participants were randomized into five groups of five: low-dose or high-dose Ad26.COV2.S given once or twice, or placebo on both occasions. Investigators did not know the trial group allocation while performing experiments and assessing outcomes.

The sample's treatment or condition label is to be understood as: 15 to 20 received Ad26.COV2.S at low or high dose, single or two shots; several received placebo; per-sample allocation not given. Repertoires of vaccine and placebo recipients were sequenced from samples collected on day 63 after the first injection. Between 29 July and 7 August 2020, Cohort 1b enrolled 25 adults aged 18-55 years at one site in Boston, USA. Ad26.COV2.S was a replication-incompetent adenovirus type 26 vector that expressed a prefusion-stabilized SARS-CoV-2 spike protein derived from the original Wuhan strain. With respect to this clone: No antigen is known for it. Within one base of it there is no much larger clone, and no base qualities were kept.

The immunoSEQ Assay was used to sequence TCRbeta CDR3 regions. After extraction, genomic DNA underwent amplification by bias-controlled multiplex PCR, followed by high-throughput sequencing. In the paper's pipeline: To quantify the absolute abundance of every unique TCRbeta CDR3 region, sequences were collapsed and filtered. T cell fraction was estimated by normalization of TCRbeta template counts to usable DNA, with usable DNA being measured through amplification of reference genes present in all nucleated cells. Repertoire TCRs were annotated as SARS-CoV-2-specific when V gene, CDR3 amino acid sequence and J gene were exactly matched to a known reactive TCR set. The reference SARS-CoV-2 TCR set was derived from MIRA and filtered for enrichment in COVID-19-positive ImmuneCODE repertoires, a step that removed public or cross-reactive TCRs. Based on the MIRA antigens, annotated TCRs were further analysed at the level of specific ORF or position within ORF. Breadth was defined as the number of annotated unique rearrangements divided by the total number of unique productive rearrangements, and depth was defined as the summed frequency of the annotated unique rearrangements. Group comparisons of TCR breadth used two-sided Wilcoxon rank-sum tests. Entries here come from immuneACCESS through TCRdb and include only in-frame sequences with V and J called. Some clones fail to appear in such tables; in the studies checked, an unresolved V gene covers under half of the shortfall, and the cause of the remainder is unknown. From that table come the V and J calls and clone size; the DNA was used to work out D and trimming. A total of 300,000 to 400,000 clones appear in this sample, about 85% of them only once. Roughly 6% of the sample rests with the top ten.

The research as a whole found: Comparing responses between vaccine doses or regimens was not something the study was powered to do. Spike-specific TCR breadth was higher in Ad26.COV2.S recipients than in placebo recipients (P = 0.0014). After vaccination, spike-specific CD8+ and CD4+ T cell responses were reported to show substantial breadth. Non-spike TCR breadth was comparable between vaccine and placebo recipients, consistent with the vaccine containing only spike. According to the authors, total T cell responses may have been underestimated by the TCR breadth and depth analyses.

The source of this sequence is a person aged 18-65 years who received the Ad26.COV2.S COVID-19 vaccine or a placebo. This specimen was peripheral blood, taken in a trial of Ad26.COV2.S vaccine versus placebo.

The sequenced DNA is TGTGCCACCGGTCCCAAGTTGAACTATGGCTACACCTTC. It translates to CATGPKLNYGYTF. The rearrangement combines TRBV5-5 with TRBJ1-2; there is no confident call for the D gene. The trim is 9 bases for V and 2 bases for J, with a gap of 14 bases between the germline ends. For CDR1 and CDR2, the germline V gene (reference sequence) lists SGHKS and YYEKEE. Reading from cysteine to phenylalanine, the CDR3 counts 13 amino acids. Kept here is only the CDR3 DNA, which spans 39 bases and is read in frame from base 1.